The clone carrying this TCR beta chain was seen only once. No antigen is known for it. From germline, CDR1 is LNHDA and CDR2 SQIVND (reference sequence). The junction had 3 bases not matched to a gene; V was cut back by 4 bases and J by 2 bases. This CDR3 has 14 residues. This sample stems from a study of cytomegalovirus exposure and HLA in healthy donors. Study-wide context: From HLA-typed donors, an early data release held around 85 million unique TCRs. Assignment to the Caucasian-associated ancestry cluster applied to approximately 80% of the approximately 370 genotyped donors.

Both 60 Vbeta primers and 13 Jbeta primers went into the PCR. Some clones are missing from TCRdb's copy, which holds only in-frame ones; the method was immunoSEQ multiplex PCR. Here the sample spans 99,000 or so clones, around 82% being singletons. Findings and caveats of the study: Accounts indicate the classifier identified cytomegalovirus status with strong specificity and sensitivity.

The chain joins TRBV19 to TRBJ2-7, with 9 bases fitting TRBD2. The clonotype was recovered from a woman between 40 and 55 years old in good health and CMV-seronegative. The sequenced material came from PBMCs. CDR3 nucleotides: TGTGCCAGTAGTAGCGCTAGCGGGACCTACGAGCAGTACTTC. Its translation is CASSSASGTYEQYF.